This entry is about one T cell receptor (beta chain). Its antigen is unidentified. The CDR3 is made up of 12 amino acids. Germline V CDR1 and CDR2: SEHNR, FQNEAQ (reference sequence). Among CD8+ T cells, naive ones were CD45RO-CCR7+CD27+CD95-. The sample originates from a study of CXCR3-negative and CXCR3-positive naive CD8 T cells. Study findings and constraints: Similar levels of surface CD5 were seen between naive subsets; TCR strength was inferred from TRB CDR3 properties.

Carrying UMI labels, the TRB cDNA libraries were prepared through 5' RACE. TCRdb re-called the 5' RACE reads and gives one entry per CDR3 protein, without DNA. The data include approximately 100,000 distinct CDR3 sequences; the top ten clones carry around 1.7%. This sequence was found in a human donor in good health. Some clones in this sample may be carry-over from other donors' samples. The chain has TRBV7-9 and TRBJ2-3; lacking DNA, the TRBD2 call made by TCRdb goes unchecked. The sequenced sample consisted of naive CXCR3- CD8+ T cells from blood. Subset in this sample: CD45RO-CCR7+CD27+CD95- naive CD8+ T cells lacking CXCR3 (TNR3-). The CDR3 here is CASSETSDTQYF.